The rows below give T cell receptor beta chains drawn from one sample of a study of cytomegalovirus exposure and HLA in healthy donors. TCRdb's table, derived via immunoSEQ multiplex PCR, lists solely in-frame clones and lacks some. Of roughly 200,000 clones listed, roughly 80% are singletons. Sequenced sample: PBMCs. Receptors were obtained from a woman in her thirties in good health and CMV-seropositive. Each CDR3 is given with its conserved first and last residue. The D gene is left open where the match is weak. Clone sizes are given selectively: once, few, many, or a class where the clone is expanded.

NA,TRBD2,TRBJ2-1,TRBV15,CATSRDTTSGASYNEQFF,TGTGCCACCAGCAGAGATACAACTAGCGGGGCCTCCTACAATGAGCAGTTCTTC
NA,TRBD1,TRBJ2-4,TRBV18,CASSPPGQVDKNIQYF,TGTGCCAGCTCACCACCGGGACAGGTAGACAAAAACATTCAGTACTTC
once,TRBD2,TRBJ2-1,TRBV9,CASSTKGRTSGSNEQFF,TGTGCCAGCAGCACAAAGGGGAGGACTAGCGGCTCCAATGAGCAGTTCTTC
NA,NA,TRBJ2-3,TRBV7-8,CASSRIPGYTDTQYF,TGTGCCAGCAGCAGAATCCCCGGGTACACAGATACGCAGTATTTT
NA,NA,TRBJ2-5,TRBV30,CAWSGSTTQYF,TGTGCCTGGAGTGGGAGCACGACCCAGTACTTC
NA,NA,TRBJ2-7,TRBV10-3,CATDRDTGTYEQYF,TGTGCCACCGACCGGGACACGGGGACCTACGAGCAGTACTTC
NA,NA,TRBJ2-7,TRBV7-2,CASSLQGQGYEQYF,TGTGCCAGCAGCTTACAGGGTCAGGGCTACGAGCAGTACTTC
once,NA,TRBJ1-3,TRBV7-2,CASSSVPGTISGNTIYF,TGTGCCAGCAGCTCGGTCCCTGGGACAATCTCTGGAAACACCATATATTTT
NA,NA,TRBJ1-4,TRBV2,CASSERTRGLFF,TGTGCCAGCAGTGAAAGAACACGCGGTCTGTTTTTT
NA,TRBD1,TRBJ2-3,TRBV15,CATSRANRGVRVTQYF,TGTGCCACCAGCAGAGCTAACAGGGGAGTTAGGGTTACGCAGTATTTT
NA,TRBD1,TRBJ1-2,TRBV30,CAWRRGRGQRGYTF,TGTGCCTGGAGGAGGGGCAGGGGGCAGCGTGGCTACACCTTC
NA,NA,TRBJ1-1,TRBV9,CASSDKQSRTEAFF,TGTGCCAGCAGCGATAAACAGAGCCGCACTGAAGCTTTCTTT
once,NA,TRBJ2-1,TRBV14,CASSLRDFYNEQFF,TGTGCCAGCAGCCTCCGGGACTTCTACAATGAGCAGTTCTTC
NA,TRBD1,TRBJ2-5,TRBV18,CASSKDRGRRETQYF,TGTGCCAGCTCTAAAGACAGGGGGCGGCGAGAGACCCAGTACTTC
NA,NA,TRBJ2-1,TRBV21-1,CACGRYNEQFF,TGTGCCTGTGGGAGGTACAATGAGCAGTTCTTC
NA,NA,TRBJ2-3,TRBV29-1,CSVEDLARADTQYF,TGCAGCGTTGAAGATCTCGCGCGGGCAGATACGCAGTATTTT
NA,TRBD1,TRBJ1-2,TRBV19,CASSTRDSIYGYTF,TGTGCCAGTAGTACGCGGGACAGTATCTATGGCTACACCTTC
NA,TRBD1,TRBJ1-4,TRBV5-6,CASKTGGSEKLFF,TGTGCCAGCAAGACAGGGGGAAGTGAAAAACTGTTTTTT
once,TRBD2,TRBJ2-1,TRBV18,CASSPLTSGGLSSYNEQFF,TGTGCCAGCTCCCCTTTGACTAGCGGGGGGTTGAGCTCCTACAATGAGCAGTTCTTC
NA,TRBD1,TRBJ2-6,TRBV19,CASSWDSYLSSGANVLTF,TGTGCCAGTAGTTGGGACAGCTATCTATCCTCTGGGGCCAACGTCCTGACTTTC
NA,TRBD1,TRBJ2-2,TRBV7-9,CASSLLGQGKDRELFF,TGTGCCAGCAGCTTATTAGGACAGGGGAAGGACAGGGAGCTGTTTTTT
NA,NA,TRBJ1-2,TRBV6-5,CASSYSGQGSYYGYTF,TGTGCCAGCAGTTACTCAGGGCAGGGGAGCTACTATGGCTACACCTTC
NA,NA,TRBJ2-7,TRBV2,CASSPDSTVSYEQYF,TGTGCCAGCAGCCCCGACTCTACGGTCTCCTACGAGCAGTACTTC
NA,NA,TRBJ2-6,TRBV7-2,CASSFRSGANVLTF,TGTGCCAGCAGCTTCCGCTCTGGGGCCAACGTCCTGACTTTC
NA,NA,TRBJ1-1,TRBV7-6,CASSLAPSNTEAFF,TGTGCCAGCAGCTTAGCTCCCTCCAACACTGAAGCTTTCTTT
NA,NA,TRBJ1-2,TRBV2,CASSGTADLNYGYTF,TGTGCCAGCAGTGGGACAGCCGACCTTAACTATGGCTACACCTTC
NA,NA,TRBJ1-1,TRBV6-1,CASSEVTETEASF,TGTGCCAGCAGTGAAGTGACAGAGACGGAAGCTTCCTTT
NA,TRBD1,TRBJ2-5,TRBV7-8,CASSLGTGDQETQYF,TGTGCCAGCAGCTTAGGGACAGGGGACCAAGAGACCCAGTACTTC
few,NA,TRBJ2-7,TRBV19,CASKALGQYEQYF,TGTGCCAGTAAGGCTCTGGGCCAGTACGAGCAGTACTTC
NA,NA,TRBJ2-4,TRBV7-9,CASSQGPLLNIQYF,TGTGCCAGCAGTCAGGGTCCCCTATTAAACATTCAGTACTTC
NA,TRBD1,TRBJ1-6,TRBV28,CASRGTKGANSPLHF,TGTGCCAGCAGGGGGACCAAGGGGGCCAATTCACCCCTCCACTTT
NA,NA,TRBJ2-3,TRBV6-5,CASRGMSTDTQYF,TGTGCCAGCCGCGGGATGAGCACAGATACGCAGTATTTT
once,TRBD2,TRBJ2-1,TRBV7-2,CASSVSGSSYNEQFF,TGTGCCAGCAGCGTTAGCGGGAGCTCCTACAATGAGCAGTTCTTC
NA,TRBD1,TRBJ2-7,TRBV9,CASSPGQKPGEQYF,TGTGCCAGCAGCCCGGGACAGAAACCGGGGGAGCAGTACTTC
NA,TRBD2,TRBJ2-5,TRBV5-5,CASSLGPTSGIETQYF,TGTGCCAGCAGCTTAGGGCCCACTAGCGGGATCGAGACCCAGTACTTC
once,TRBD1,TRBJ2-3,TRBV18,CASSPHQTGALIPGDTQYF,TGTGCCAGCTCACCGCACCAGACAGGGGCCCTGATACCTGGAGATACGCAGTATTTT
NA,NA,TRBJ2-2,TRBV11-2,CASSFNTGNTGELFF,TGTGCCAGCAGCTTTAACACGGGAAACACCGGGGAGCTGTTTTTT
NA,TRBD1,TRBJ2-5,TRBV25-1,CASSGQGEETQYF,TGTGCCAGCAGTGGGCAGGGGGAAGAGACCCAGTACTTC
NA,NA,TRBJ1-5,TRBV29-1,CSVGTAGDLAQHF,TGCAGCGTTGGGACTGCCGGCGATCTGGCCCAGCATTTT
NA,NA,TRBJ2-7,TRBV30,CAWSDPREQYF,TGTGCCTGGAGTGACCCCAGAGAGCAGTACTTC
once,NA,TRBJ2-7,TRBV27,CASSLYDRNVDEQYF,TGTGCCAGCAGTTTATACGACAGGAATGTAGACGAGCAGTACTTC
NA,NA,TRBJ1-1,TRBV29-1,CSVENAGESTEAFF,TGCAGCGTTGAGAACGCAGGGGAGAGCACTGAAGCTTTCTTT